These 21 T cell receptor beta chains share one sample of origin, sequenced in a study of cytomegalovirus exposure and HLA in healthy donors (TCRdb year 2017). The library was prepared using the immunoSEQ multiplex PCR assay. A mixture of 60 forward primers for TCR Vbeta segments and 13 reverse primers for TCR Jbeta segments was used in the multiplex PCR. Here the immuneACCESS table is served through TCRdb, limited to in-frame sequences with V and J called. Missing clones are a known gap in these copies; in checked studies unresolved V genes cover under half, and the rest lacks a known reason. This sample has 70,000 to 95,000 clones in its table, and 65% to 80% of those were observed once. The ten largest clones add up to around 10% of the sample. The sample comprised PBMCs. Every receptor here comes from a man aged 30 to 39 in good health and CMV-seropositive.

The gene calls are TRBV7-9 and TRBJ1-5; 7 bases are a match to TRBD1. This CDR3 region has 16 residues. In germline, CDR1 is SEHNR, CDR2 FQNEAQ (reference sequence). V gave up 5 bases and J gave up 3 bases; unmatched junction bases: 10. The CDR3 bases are TGTGCCAGCAGCCGCTCCACAGGGGCGTCCAATCAGCCCCAGCATTTT. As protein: CASSRSTGASNQPQHF.

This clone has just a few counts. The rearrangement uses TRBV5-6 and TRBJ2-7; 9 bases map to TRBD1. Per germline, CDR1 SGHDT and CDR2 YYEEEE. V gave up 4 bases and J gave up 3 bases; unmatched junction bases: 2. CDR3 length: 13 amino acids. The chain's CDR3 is CASSTTGGYEQYF. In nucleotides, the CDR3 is TGTGCCAGCAGCACGACAGGGGGCTACGAGCAGTACTTC.

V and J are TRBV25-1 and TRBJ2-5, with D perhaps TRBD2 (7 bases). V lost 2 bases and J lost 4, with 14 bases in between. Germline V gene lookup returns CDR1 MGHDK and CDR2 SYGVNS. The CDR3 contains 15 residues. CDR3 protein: CASSEAPGGRETQYF. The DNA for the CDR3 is TGTGCCAGCAGTGAAGCCCCGGGGGGCCGAGAGACCCAGTACTTC.

Here the CDR3 DNA reads TGTGCCAGCAGCTCACCCGCTCAGGGATCCCATCAGCCCCAGCATTTT. Its protein is CASSSPAQGSHQPQHF. The rearrangement uses TRBV7-9 and TRBJ1-5; tentative D call: TRBD1 (5 bases). The CDR3 runs to 16 residues. V was trimmed by 4 bases and J by 5 bases, leaving 18 bases between them. Germline lookup yields CDR1 SEHNR and CDR2 FQNEAQ (reference sequence).

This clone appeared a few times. The CDR3 DNA reads TGTGCCTGGAGTAGGGACACCCGGAGCTATGGCTACACCTTC. Its protein is CAWSRDTRSYGYTF. The chain carries TRBV30 and TRBJ1-2; TRBD1 is a possible D gene (6 bases). Germline CDR1 reads GTSNPN; CDR2 reads SVGIG (reference sequence). The CDR3 has 14 amino acids. The ends were cut back, 2 bases at V and 4 bases at J, with 14 bases in the middle.

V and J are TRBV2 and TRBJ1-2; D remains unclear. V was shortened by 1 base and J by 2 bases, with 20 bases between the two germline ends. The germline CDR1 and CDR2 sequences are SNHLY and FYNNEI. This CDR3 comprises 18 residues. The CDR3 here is CASSEVSGLLHRNYGYTF. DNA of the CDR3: TGTGCCAGCAGTGAAGTTTCCGGACTCCTACATCGGAACTATGGCTACACCTTC.

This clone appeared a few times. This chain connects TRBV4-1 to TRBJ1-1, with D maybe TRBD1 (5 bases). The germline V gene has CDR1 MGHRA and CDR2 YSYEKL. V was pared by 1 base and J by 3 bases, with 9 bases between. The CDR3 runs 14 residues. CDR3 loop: CASSQVGDYTEAFF. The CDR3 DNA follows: TGCGCCAGCAGCCAAGTTGGGGACTACACTGAAGCTTTCTTT.

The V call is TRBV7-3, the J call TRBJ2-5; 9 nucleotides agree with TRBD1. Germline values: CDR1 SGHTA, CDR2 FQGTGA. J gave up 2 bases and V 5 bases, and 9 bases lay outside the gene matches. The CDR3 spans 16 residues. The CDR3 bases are TGTGCCAGCAGCCCAACAGGGGGCTTAGGACAAGAGACCCAGTACTTC. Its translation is CASSPTGGLGQETQYF.

The CDR3 bases are TGCGCCAGCAGCTTGGGGCAGGGAGGAGGATTCACAGATACGCAGTATTTT. Translation gives CASSLGQGGGFTDTQYF. The chain has TRBV5-1 and TRBJ2-3, with D perhaps TRBD2 (6 bases). Germline V CDR1 and CDR2: SGHRS, YFSETQ. The CDR3 is made up of 17 amino acids. Trimming cost V 0 bases and J 2 bases, with 16 bases left between them.

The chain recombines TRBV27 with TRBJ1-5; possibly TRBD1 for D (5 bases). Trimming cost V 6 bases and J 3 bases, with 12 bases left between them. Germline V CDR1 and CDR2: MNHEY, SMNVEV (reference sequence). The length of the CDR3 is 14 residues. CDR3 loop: CASSLRGVNQPQHF. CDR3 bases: TGTGCCAGCAGCCTTAGGGGTGTCAATCAGCCCCAGCATTTT.

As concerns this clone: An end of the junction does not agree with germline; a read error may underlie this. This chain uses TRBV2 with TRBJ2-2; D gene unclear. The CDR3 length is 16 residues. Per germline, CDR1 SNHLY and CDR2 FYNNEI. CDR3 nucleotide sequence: TGTGCCAGCAGAGAAGACTTACCCACCGACACCGGGGAGCTGTTTTTT. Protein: CASREDLPTDTGELFF.

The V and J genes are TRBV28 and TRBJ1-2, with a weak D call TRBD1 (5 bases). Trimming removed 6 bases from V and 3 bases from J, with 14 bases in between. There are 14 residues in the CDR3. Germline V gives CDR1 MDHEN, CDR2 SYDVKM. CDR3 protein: CASRVDKTDYGYTF. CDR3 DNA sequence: TGTGCCAGCAGAGTGGACAAAACAGACTATGGCTACACCTTC.

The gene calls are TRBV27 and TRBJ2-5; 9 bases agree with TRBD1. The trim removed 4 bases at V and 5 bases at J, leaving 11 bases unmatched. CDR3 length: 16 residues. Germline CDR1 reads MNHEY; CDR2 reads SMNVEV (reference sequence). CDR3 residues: CASSWGGQGLTETQYF. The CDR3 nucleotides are TGTGCCAGCAGTTGGGGAGGACAGGGGTTAACCGAGACCCAGTACTTC.

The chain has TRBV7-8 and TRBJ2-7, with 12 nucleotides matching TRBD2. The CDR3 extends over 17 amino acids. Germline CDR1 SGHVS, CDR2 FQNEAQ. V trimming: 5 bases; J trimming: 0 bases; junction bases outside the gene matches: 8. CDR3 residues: CASSGRLAGVPSYEQYF. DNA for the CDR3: TGTGCCAGCAGCGGCCGACTAGCGGGGGTCCCCTCCTACGAGCAGTACTTC.

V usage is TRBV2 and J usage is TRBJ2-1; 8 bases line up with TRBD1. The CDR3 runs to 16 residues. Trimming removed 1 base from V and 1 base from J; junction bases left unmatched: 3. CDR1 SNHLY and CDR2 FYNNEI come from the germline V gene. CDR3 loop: CASSEGDRRSYNEQFF. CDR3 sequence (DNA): TGTGCCAGCAGTGAAGGGGACAGGAGGTCCTACAATGAGCAGTTCTTC.

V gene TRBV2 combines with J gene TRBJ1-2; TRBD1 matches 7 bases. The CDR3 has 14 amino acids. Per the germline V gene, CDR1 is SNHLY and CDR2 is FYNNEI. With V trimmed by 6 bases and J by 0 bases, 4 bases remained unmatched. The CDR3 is CASSRDRANYGYTF. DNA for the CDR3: TGTGCCAGCAGCCGGGACAGAGCTAACTATGGCTACACCTTC.

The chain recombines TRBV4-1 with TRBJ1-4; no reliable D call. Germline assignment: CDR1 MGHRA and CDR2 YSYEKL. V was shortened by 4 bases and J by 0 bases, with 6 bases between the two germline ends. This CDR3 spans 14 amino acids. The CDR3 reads CASSPPATNEKLFF. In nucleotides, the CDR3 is TGCGCCAGCAGCCCGCCGGCAACTAATGAAAAACTGTTTTTT.

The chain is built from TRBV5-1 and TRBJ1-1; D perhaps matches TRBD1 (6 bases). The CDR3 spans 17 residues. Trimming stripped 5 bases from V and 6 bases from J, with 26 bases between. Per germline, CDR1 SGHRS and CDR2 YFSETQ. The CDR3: CASSPGVGGGGRAEAFF. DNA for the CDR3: TGCGCCAGCAGTCCGGGTGTCGGGGGCGGGGGAAGGGCTGAAGCTTTCTTT.

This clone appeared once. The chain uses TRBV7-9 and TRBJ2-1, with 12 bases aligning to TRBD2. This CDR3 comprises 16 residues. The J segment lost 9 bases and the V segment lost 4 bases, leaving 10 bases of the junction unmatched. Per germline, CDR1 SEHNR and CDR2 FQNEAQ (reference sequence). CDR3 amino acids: CASSSPTSGGSGEQFF. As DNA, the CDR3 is TGTGCCAGCAGCTCTCCGACTAGCGGGGGAAGCGGTGAGCAGTTCTTC.

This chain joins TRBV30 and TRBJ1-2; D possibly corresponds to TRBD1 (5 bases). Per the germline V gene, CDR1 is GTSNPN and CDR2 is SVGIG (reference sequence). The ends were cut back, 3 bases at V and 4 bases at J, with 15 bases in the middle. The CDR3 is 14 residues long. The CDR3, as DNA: TGTGCCTGGAGCAACGATGGGGGGTTCTATGGCTACACCTTC. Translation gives CAWSNDGGFYGYTF.

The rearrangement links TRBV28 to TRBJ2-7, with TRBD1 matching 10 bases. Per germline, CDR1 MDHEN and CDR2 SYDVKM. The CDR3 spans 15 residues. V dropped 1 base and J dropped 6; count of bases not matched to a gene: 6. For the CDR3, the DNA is TGTGCCAGCAGTTTATTTCGGACAGGGGGTCTCGAGCAGTACTTC. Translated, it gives CASSLFRTGGLEQYF.